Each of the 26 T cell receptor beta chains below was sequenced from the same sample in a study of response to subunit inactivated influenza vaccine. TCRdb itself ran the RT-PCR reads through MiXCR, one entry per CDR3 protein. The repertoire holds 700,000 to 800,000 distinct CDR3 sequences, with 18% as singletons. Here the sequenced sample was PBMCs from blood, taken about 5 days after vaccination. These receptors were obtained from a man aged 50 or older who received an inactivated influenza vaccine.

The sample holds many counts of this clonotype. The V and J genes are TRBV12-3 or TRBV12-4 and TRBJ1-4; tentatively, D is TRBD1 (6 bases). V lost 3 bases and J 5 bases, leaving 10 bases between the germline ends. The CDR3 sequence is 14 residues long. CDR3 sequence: CASSFGTPNEKLFF. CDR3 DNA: TGTGCCAGCAGTTTTGGGACACCAAATGAAAAACTGTTTTTT.

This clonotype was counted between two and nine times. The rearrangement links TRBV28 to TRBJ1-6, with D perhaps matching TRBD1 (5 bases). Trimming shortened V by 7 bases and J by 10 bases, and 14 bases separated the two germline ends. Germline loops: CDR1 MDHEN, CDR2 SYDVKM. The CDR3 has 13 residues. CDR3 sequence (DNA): TGTGCCAGCACCCCGGACTGGGACTCACCCCTCCACTTT. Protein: CASTPDWDSPLHF.

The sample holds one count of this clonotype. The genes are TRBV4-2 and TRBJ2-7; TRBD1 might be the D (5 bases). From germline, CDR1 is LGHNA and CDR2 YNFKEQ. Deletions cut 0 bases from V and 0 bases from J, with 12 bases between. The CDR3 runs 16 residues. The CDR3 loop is CASSQEGVQSSYEQYF. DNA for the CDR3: TGTGCCAGCAGCCAAGAAGGGGTCCAAAGCTCCTACGAGCAGTACTTC.

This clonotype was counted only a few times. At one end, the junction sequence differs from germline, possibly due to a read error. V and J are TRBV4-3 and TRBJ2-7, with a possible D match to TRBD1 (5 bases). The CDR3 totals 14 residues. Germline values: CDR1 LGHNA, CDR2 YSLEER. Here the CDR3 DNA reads TGCGCCAGCAGCCAAGATTGGGGCTCCGACGAGCAGTACTTC. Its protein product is CASSQDWGSDEQYF.

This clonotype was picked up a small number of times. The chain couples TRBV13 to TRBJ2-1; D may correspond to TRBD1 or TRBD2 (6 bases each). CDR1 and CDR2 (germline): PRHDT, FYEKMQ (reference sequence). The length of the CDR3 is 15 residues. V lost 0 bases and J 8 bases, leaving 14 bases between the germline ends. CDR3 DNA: TGTGCCAGCAGCTTAGGCCGGGGGCGCCGGGATGAGCAGTTCTTC. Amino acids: CASSLGRGRRDEQFF.

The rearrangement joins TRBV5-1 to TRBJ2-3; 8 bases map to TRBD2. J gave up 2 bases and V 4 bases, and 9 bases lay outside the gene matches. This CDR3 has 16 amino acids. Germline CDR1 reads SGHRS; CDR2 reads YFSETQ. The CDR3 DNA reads TGCGCCAGCAGCCCGGGACTAGTTAAAACCACAGATACGCAGTATTTT. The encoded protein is CASSPGLVKTTDTQYF.

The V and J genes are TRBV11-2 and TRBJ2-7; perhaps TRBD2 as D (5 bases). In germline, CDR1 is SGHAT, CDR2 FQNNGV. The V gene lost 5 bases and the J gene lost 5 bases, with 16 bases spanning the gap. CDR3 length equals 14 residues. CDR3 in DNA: TGTGCCAGCAGCCCAAAACTAGGGCGGAACGAGCAGTACTTC. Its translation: CASSPKLGRNEQYF.

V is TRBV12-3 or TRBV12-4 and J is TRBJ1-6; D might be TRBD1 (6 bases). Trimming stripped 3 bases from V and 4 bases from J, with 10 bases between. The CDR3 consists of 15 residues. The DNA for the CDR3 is TGTGCCAGCAGTTTGTTCCAGGGGTATAATTCACCCCTCCACTTT. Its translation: CASSLFQGYNSPLHF.

CDR3 bases: TGTGCCAGCAGTTCCACCGGGACAGTCTCCTACGAGCAGTACTTC. Translation: CASSSTGTVSYEQYF. The V gene is TRBV6-5, the J gene TRBJ2-7, with 7 bases aligning to TRBD1. CDR3 length equals 15 residues. V lost 4 bases to trimming and J lost 0 bases; unmatched junction nucleotides: 6. Germline V gene sequence: CDR1 MNHEY, CDR2 SVGAGI.

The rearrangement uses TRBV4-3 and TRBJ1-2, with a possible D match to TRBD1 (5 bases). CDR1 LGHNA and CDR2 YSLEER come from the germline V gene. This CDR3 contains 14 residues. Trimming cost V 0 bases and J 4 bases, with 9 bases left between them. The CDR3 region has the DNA TGCGCCAGCAGCCAAGATGTAGGGGTCTATGGCTACACCTTC. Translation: CASSQDVGVYGYTF.

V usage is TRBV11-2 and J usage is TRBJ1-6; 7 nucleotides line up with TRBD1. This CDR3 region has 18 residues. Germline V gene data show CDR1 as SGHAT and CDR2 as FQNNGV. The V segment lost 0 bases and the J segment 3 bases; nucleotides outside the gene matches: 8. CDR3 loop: CASSLDGAGGFYNSPLHF. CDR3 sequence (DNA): TGTGCCAGCAGCTTAGATGGGGCAGGGGGGTTCTATAATTCACCCCTCCACTTT. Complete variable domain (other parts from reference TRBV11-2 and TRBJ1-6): EAGVAQSPRYKIIEKRQSVAFWCNPISGHATLYWYQQILGQGPKLLIQFQNNGVVDDSQLPKDRFSAERLKGVDSTLKIQPAKLEDSAVYLCASSLDGAGGFYNSPLHFGNGTRLTVT.

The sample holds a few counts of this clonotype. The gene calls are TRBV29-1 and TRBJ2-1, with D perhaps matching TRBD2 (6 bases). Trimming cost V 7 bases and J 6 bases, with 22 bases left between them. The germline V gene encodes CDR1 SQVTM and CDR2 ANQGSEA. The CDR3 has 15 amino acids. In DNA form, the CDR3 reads TGCAGCGCCCAGAGGACGGCGGGGACGTCCAATGAGCAGTTCTTC. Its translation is CSAQRTAGTSNEQFF.

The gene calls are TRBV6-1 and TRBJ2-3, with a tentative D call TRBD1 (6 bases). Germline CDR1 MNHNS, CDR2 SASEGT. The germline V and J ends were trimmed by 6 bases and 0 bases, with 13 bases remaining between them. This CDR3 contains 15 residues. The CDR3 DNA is TGTGCCAGCAGGGGGGCACTGGGTAGCACAGATACGCAGTATTTT. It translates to CASRGALGSTDTQYF.

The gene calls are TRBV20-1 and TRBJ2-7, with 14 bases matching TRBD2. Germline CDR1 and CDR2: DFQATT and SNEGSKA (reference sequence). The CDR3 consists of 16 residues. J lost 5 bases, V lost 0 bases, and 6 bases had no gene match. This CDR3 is CSARDPTSGGVHEQYF. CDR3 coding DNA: TGCAGTGCTAGAGATCCGACTAGCGGGGGGGTCCACGAGCAGTACTTC.

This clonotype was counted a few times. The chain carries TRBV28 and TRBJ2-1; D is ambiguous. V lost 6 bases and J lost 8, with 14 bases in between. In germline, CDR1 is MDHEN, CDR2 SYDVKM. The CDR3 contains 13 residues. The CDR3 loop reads CASSRSRTYEQFF. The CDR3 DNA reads TGTGCCAGCAGCCGCTCCCGCACCTATGAGCAGTTCTTC. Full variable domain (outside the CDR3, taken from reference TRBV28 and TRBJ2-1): DVKVTQSSRYLVKRTGEKVFLECVQDMDHENMFWYRQDPGLGLRLIYFSYDVKMKEKGDIPEGYSVSREKKERFSLILESASTNQTSMYLCASSRSRTYEQFFGPGTRLTVL.

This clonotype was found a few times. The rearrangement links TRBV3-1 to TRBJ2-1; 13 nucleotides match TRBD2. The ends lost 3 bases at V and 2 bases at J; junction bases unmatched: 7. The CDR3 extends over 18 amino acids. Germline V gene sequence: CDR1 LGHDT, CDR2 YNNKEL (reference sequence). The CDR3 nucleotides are TGTGCCAGCAGCCAGATAACTAGCGGGGGGGCCACCTACAATGAGCAGTTCTTC. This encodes CASSQITSGGATYNEQFF.

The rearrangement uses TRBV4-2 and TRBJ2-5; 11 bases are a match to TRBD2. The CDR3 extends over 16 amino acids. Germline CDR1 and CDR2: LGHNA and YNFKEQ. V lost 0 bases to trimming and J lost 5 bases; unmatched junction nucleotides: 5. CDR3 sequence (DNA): TGTGCCAGCAGCCAAGATCCTAGCGGGGGGTCGGAGACCCAGTACTTC. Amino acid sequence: CASSQDPSGGSETQYF.

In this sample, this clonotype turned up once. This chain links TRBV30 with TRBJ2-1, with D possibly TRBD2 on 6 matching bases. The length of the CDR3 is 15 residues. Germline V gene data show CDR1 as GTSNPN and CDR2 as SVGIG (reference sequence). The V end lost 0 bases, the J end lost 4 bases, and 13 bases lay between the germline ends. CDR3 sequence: CAWSVGPGVYNEQFF. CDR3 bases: TGTGCCTGGAGTGTCGGGCCGGGGGTTTACAATGAGCAGTTCTTC.

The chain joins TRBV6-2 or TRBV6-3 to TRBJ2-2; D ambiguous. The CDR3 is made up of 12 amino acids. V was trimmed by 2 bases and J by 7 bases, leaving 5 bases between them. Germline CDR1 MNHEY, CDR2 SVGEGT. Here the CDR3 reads CASSYTYGELFF. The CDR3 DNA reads TGTGCCAGCAGTTACACCTACGGGGAGCTGTTTTTT.

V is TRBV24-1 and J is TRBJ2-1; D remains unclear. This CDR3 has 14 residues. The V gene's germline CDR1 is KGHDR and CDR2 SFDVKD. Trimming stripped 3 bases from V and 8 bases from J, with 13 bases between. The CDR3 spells CATSDAARFDEQFF. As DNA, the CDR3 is TGTGCCACCAGTGATGCCGCGAGGTTTGATGAGCAGTTCTTC.

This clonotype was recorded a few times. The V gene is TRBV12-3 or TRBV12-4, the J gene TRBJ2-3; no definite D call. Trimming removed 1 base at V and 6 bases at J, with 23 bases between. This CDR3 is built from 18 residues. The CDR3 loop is CASSLGTLQAQGKDTQYF. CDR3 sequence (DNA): TGTGCCAGCAGTTTAGGTACCCTCCAGGCCCAAGGGAAGGATACGCAGTATTTT.

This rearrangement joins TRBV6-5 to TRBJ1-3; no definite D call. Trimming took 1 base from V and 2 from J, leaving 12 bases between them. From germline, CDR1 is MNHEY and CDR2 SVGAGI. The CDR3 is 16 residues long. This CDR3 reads CASSYFDTKTGNTIYF. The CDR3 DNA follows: TGTGCCAGCAGTTACTTTGACACCAAAACTGGAAACACCATATATTTT.

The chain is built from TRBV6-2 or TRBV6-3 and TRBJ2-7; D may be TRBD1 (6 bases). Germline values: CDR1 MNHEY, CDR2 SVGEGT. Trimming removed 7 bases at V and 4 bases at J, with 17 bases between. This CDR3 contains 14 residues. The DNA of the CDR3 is TGTGCCAGCACCCGGGACACGGGATTTTACGAGCAGTACTTC. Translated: CASTRDTGFYEQYF.

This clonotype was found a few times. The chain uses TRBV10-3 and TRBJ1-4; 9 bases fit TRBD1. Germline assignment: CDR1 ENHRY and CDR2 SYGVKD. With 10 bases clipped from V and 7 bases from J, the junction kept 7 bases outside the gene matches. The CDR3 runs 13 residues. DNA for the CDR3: TGTGCCACCCAGGACAGGGGAGGTGAAAAACTGTTTTTT. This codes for CATQDRGGEKLFF.

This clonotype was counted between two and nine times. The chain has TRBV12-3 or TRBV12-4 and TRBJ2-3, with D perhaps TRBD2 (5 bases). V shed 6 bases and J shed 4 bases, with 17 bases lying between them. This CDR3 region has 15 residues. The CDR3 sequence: CASRSWTSEPDTQYF. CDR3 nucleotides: TGTGCCAGCAGAAGCTGGACTTCAGAACCAGATACGCAGTATTTT.

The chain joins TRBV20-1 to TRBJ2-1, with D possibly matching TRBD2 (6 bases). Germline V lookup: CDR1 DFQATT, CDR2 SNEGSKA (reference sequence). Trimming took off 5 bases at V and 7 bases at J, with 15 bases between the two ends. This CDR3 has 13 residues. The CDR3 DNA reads TGCAGTGCTGCAGCCGGGACTCGGAATGAGCAGTTCTTC. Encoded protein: CSAAAGTRNEQFF.